The 27 T cell receptor beta chains reported below all come from one sample, sequenced in a study of Ad26.COV2.S vaccination and SARS-CoV-2 variants. Sequencing was performed with immunoSEQ multiplex PCR; in TCRdb, only in-frame clones are kept and a portion is missing. The sample lists more than 400,000 clones, around 92% occurring once. Treatment noted: 15 to 20 received Ad26.COV2.S at low or high dose, single or two shots; 5 received placebo; per-sample allocation not given. Following the first vaccine or placebo injection, samples were taken on day 63. Material: peripheral blood, obtained in a trial of Ad26.COV2.S vaccine versus placebo. The receptors come from a person between 18 and 65 years old who received the Ad26.COV2.S COVID-19 vaccine or a placebo.

The chain couples TRBV9 to TRBJ2-1; 11 bases agree with TRBD2. V dropped 0 bases and J dropped 7; count of bases not matched to a gene: 9. The CDR3 has 17 amino acids. Germline V CDR1 and CDR2: SGDLS, YYNGEE. The CDR3 sequence: CASSVGRLAGPINEQFF. The CDR3 nucleotides read TGTGCCAGCAGCGTAGGAAGACTAGCGGGGCCAATAAATGAGCAGTTCTTC.

V usage is TRBV24-1 and J usage is TRBJ2-3; 7 bases match TRBD2. The V gene's germline CDR1 is KGHDR and CDR2 SFDVKD. The trim removed 3 bases at V and 4 bases at J, leaving 9 bases unmatched. This CDR3 region has 16 residues. The CDR3 here is CATSDPLTGGADTQYF. As DNA, the CDR3 is TGTGCCACCAGTGATCCCCTGACGGGGGGAGCAGATACGCAGTATTTT.

The gene calls are TRBV18 and TRBJ2-5; 9 bases are shared with TRBD1. CDR1 and CDR2 (germline): KGHSH, LQKENI. The V and J ends lost 6 bases and 4 bases, in that order; junction bases with no gene match: 9. The CDR3 loop spans 15 amino acids. CDR3 amino acids: CASSHGQGLRETQYF. Written as DNA, the CDR3 is TGTGCCAGCTCGCACGGACAGGGGTTGCGAGAGACCCAGTACTTC.

The CDR3, as DNA: TGTGCCATCAGTGGCTCCCTGAGCTCCTACAATGAGCAGTTCTTC. It translates to CAISGSLSSYNEQFF. The chain employs TRBV10-3 and TRBJ2-1; D uncertain. The CDR3 runs 15 residues. Trimming cost V 4 bases and J 0 bases, with 10 bases left between them. Looked up from germline, CDR1 is ENHRY and CDR2 is SYGVKD.

J is TRBJ2-2 and V is TRBV5-1, with 8 bases that match TRBD2. Germline CDR1 and CDR2: SGHRS and YFSETQ. Trimming at V came to 0 bases and at J to 4 bases, leaving 5 bases not matched to a gene. The CDR3 is made up of 16 amino acids. CDR3 coding DNA: TGCGCCAGCAGCTTGGAGGGAGCGGGGGCCACCGGGGAGCTGTTTTTT. It is translated as CASSLEGAGATGELFF.

V is TRBV25-1 and J is TRBJ1-2; tentatively, D is TRBD1 (5 bases). The ends were cut back, 3 bases at V and 6 bases at J, with 8 bases in the middle. The CDR3 is made up of 12 amino acids. Germline V gene data show CDR1 as MGHDK and CDR2 as SYGVNS. CDR3 bases: TGTGCCAGCAGTGATTCAGGGAATGGCTACACCTTC. Amino acids: CASSDSGNGYTF.

This clone has only a few counts. J is TRBJ1-6 and V is TRBV19; D perhaps matches TRBD1 (5 bases). Trimming took 0 bases from V and 3 from J, leaving 9 bases between them. The CDR3 covers 16 residues. Germline CDR1 and CDR2: LNHDA and SQIVND (reference sequence). Written as DNA, the CDR3 is TGTGCCAGTAGTATAGATGGGGCCATCTATAATTCACCCCTCCACTTT. This codes for CASSIDGAIYNSPLHF.

The genes are TRBV2 and TRBJ1-6, with 8 nucleotides matching TRBD1. Germline CDR1 reads SNHLY; CDR2 reads FYNNEI. The ends lost 0 bases at V and 14 bases at J; junction bases unmatched: 9. The CDR3 runs 15 residues. In DNA form, the CDR3 reads TGTGCCAGCAGTGAAGCGAGGACAGGGTTGGGGACCCTCCACTTT. Translated: CASSEARTGLGTLHF.

This clone appeared once. This sequence joins TRBV3-1 (or the pseudogene TRBV3-2) and TRBJ1-2; D unclear. Germline V gene data show CDR1 as LGHDT and CDR2 as YNNKEL (reference sequence). The V and J ends lost 2 bases and 4 bases respectively, with 5 bases between them. The CDR3 length is 12 residues. This CDR3 is CASSQRGYGYTF. The CDR3 bases are TGTGCCAGCAGCCAACGAGGCTATGGCTACACCTTC.

With regard to this clone: One junction end disagrees with the germline gene, perhaps due to a read error. This chain connects TRBV24-1 to TRBJ2-7; D might be TRBD2 (5 bases). There are 13 residues in the CDR3. Germline V gene data show CDR1 as KGHDR and CDR2 as SFDVKD. The CDR3 sequence: CATSDFRGYAQYF. As DNA, the CDR3 is TGTGCCACCAGTGATTTTCGGGGTTACGCGCAGTACTTC.

The chain is built from TRBV5-6 and TRBJ2-7; D remains ambiguous. Trimming shortened V by 3 bases and J by 0 bases, and 4 bases separated the two germline ends. Germline CDR1 SGHDT, CDR2 YYEEEE. The CDR3 runs to 12 residues. The CDR3 loop is CASSSSSYEQYF. DNA of the CDR3: TGTGCCAGCAGCTCCAGCTCCTACGAGCAGTACTTC.

The chain links TRBV6-5 to TRBJ1-1, with D tentatively TRBD1 (6 bases). The CDR3 is made up of 14 amino acids. Trimming removed 8 bases from V and 1 base from J, with 14 bases in between. The V gene's germline CDR1 is MNHEY and CDR2 SVGAGI. The CDR3 loop is CASALGGSNTEAFF. CDR3 nucleotide sequence: TGTGCCAGCGCCCTGGGGGGCTCGAACACTGAAGCTTTCTTT.

The V gene is TRBV30, the J gene TRBJ2-7; D call uncertain. Germline CDR1 and CDR2: GTSNPN and SVGIG (reference sequence). Trimming removed 0 bases from V and 3 bases from J, with 9 bases in between. This CDR3 spans 13 amino acids. The CDR3 protein is CAWSVRLFYEQYF. Written as DNA, the CDR3 is TGTGCCTGGAGTGTAAGACTCTTCTACGAGCAGTACTTC.

The chain employs TRBV11-2 and TRBJ1-1; D remains unclear. The CDR3 spans 12 residues. Trimming pared 0 bases from V and 7 bases from J, leaving 6 bases between. CDR1 is SGHAT, CDR2 FQNNGV, per germline. CDR3 sequence (DNA): TGTGCCAGCAGCTTAGACGGAGGTGAAGCTTTCTTT. This gives the protein CASSLDGGEAFF. Combining the CDR3 with reference TRBV11-2 and TRBJ1-1 gives the whole variable domain EAGVAQSPRYKIIEKRQSVAFWCNPISGHATLYWYQQILGQGPKLLIQFQNNGVVDDSQLPKDRFSAERLKGVDSTLKIQPAKLEDSAVYLCASSLDGGEAFFGQGTRLTVV.

This rearrangement joins TRBV6-1 to TRBJ2-4; 8 bases are shared with TRBD1. Trimming took 3 bases from V and 2 from J; bases not matched to a gene: 3. CDR3 length equals 15 residues. Germline values: CDR1 MNHNS, CDR2 SASEGT. CDR3: CASSEDRASKNIQYF. The DNA of the CDR3 is TGTGCCAGCAGTGAGGACAGGGCGTCCAAAAACATTCAGTACTTC.

The V call is TRBV7-2, the J call TRBJ2-7; D may be TRBD2 (6 bases). The V gene's germline CDR1 is SGHTA and CDR2 FQGNSA. The CDR3 loop spans 16 amino acids. Trimming cost V 3 bases and J 2 bases, with 17 bases left between them. The CDR3 nucleotides read TGTGCCAGCAGCTTGGGGGGTGGCAGGTGGGCCTACGAGCAGTACTTC. The encoded protein is CASSLGGGRWAYEQYF.

This sequence joins TRBV27 and TRBJ1-2; D may be TRBD1 (5 bases). Germline V CDR1 and CDR2: MNHEY, SMNVEV (reference sequence). The ends were cut back, 3 bases at V and 7 bases at J, with 15 bases in the middle. There are 14 residues in the CDR3. CDR3 region: CASSLQGSGGGYTF. Written as DNA, the CDR3 is TGTGCCAGCAGTTTGCAGGGAAGCGGGGGTGGCTACACCTTC.

The chain couples TRBV19 to TRBJ2-5; 11 nucleotides line up with TRBD2. With V trimmed by 7 bases and J by 2 bases, 3 bases remained unmatched. This CDR3 has 14 amino acids. Germline lookup yields CDR1 LNHDA and CDR2 SQIVND (reference sequence). CDR3 DNA sequence: TGTGCCAGTAAGACTAGCGGGGCACAAGAGACCCAGTACTTC. Translated, it gives CASKTSGAQETQYF.

Only a few counts were recorded for this clone. The genes are TRBV6-2 or TRBV6-3 and TRBJ2-2, with D possibly TRBD2 on 5 matching bases. Between the trimmed V and J ends, which lost 2 bases and 5 bases, there was a span of 12 bases. The V gene's germline CDR1 is MNHEY and CDR2 SVGEGT. This CDR3 spans 15 amino acids. The CDR3 is CASSYQKRGTGELFF. CDR3 in DNA: TGTGCCAGCAGTTACCAAAAACGAGGGACCGGGGAGCTGTTTTTT.

J is TRBJ2-3 and V is TRBV3-1 (or the pseudogene TRBV3-2); TRBD1 matches 10 bases. Germline CDR1 LGHDT, CDR2 YNNKEL (reference sequence). J gave up 6 bases and V 4 bases, and 13 bases lay outside the gene matches. The CDR3 is 17 residues long. Here the CDR3 DNA reads TGTGCCAGCAGCCCCTCGGGACAGGGGAAGTTTGGTGATACGCAGTATTTT. This translates into CASSPSGQGKFGDTQYF.

The chain combines TRBV27 with TRBJ2-3; TRBD2 matches at 9 bases. Germline V gives CDR1 MNHEY, CDR2 SMNVEV (reference sequence). CDR3 size: 17 residues. Trimming removed 0 bases from V and 4 bases from J; junction bases left unmatched: 8. CDR3 sequence: CASSLSNKRGAPDTQYF. The CDR3 coding sequence is TGTGCCAGCAGTTTATCGAATAAGCGGGGGGCCCCAGATACGCAGTATTTT.

The chain joins TRBV5-1 to TRBJ1-2, with D perhaps matching TRBD1 (5 bases). The CDR3 is made up of 16 amino acids. Trimming took 0 bases from V and 5 from J, leaving 17 bases between them. CDR1 SGHRS and CDR2 YFSETQ come from the germline V gene. CDR3 protein: CASSLVAGSDLYGYTF. CDR3 nucleotides: TGCGCCAGCAGCTTGGTGGCAGGGTCAGATTTGTATGGCTACACCTTC.

This rearrangement joins TRBV12-3 or TRBV12-4 to TRBJ1-2; D is unresolved. The length of the CDR3 is 13 residues. The V end was cut by 3 bases, the J end by 8 bases, with 13 bases between. The CDR3 DNA reads as TGTGCCAGCAGTTTCGGTCAGTTGGAGGGCTACACCTTC. This translates into CASSFGQLEGYTF.

The chain carries TRBV6-6 and TRBJ2-5, with TRBD1 as a possible D gene (6 bases). CDR1 and CDR2 (germline): MNHNY, SVGAGI (reference sequence). V lost 4 bases and J 1 base, leaving 16 bases between the germline ends. The CDR3 loop spans 16 amino acids. CDR3 loop: CASSWTGTSIQETQYF. In DNA, the CDR3 is TGTGCCAGCAGTTGGACCGGGACATCCATCCAAGAGACCCAGTACTTC.

This sequence joins TRBV5-4 and TRBJ2-7, with D uncertain. CDR3 size: 14 residues. Looked up from germline, CDR1 is SGHNT and CDR2 is YYREEE (reference sequence). V was clipped by 3 bases and J by 4 bases, with 14 bases between them. The CDR3 DNA is TGTGCCAGCAGCTATAGTGGCAGTATGTACGAGCAGTACTTC. It yields the protein CASSYSGSMYEQYF.

The V call is TRBV10-3, the J call TRBJ1-1; D remains unclear. Looked up from germline, CDR1 is ENHRY and CDR2 is SYGVKD. This CDR3 comprises 16 residues. The V end was cut by 4 bases, the J end by 2 bases, with 17 bases between. The CDR3 loop reads CAISGSGPAGNTEAFF. The CDR3 DNA is TGTGCCATCAGTGGGTCGGGCCCCGCGGGAAACACTGAAGCTTTCTTT.

Only one count was recorded for this clone. The chain carries TRBV7-2 and TRBJ1-2; the D gene is possibly TRBD1 (6 bases). Germline V gene data show CDR1 as SGHTA and CDR2 as FQGNSA. V was shortened by 5 bases and J by 5 bases, with 18 bases between the two germline ends. This CDR3 comprises 15 residues. The CDR3 DNA reads TGTGCCAGCAGCGTCCCCCATTGGGACATGTATGGCTACACCTTC. It translates to CASSVPHWDMYGYTF.